The 4 T cell receptor beta chains presented below share a single source sample, sequenced in a study of identical twins. TCRdb used MiXCR to reprocess the 5' RACE reads, holding one entry per CDR3 protein. The sample includes approximately 700,000 distinct CDR3 sequences, approximately 6.1% of them seen just once. Sequenced input: naive T cells sorted from blood. The source of these receptors is a man aged 18 to 29 in good health.

This clonotype was seen more than once but under ten times. The DNA for the CDR3 is TGTGCCAGCAGCTCTCCGGACAGGGTTGGTTCACCCCTCCACTTT. Translation: CASSSPDRVGSPLHF. V usage is TRBV7-9 and J usage is TRBJ1-6; 8 nucleotides match TRBD1. The CDR3 length is 15 residues. Germline V CDR1 and CDR2: SEHNR, FQNEAQ (reference sequence). V lost 4 bases to trimming and J lost 9 bases; unmatched junction nucleotides: 8.

This clonotype was counted many times. The chain is built from TRBV29-1 and TRBJ1-1; no clear D gene. Per germline, CDR1 SQVTM and CDR2 ANQGSEA. Trimming removed 7 bases at V and 3 bases at J, with 9 bases between. CDR3 length equals 11 residues. The CDR3 bases are TGCAGCGGAGGACCGGACACTGAAGCTTTCTTT. This gives the protein CSGGPDTEAFF.

This clonotype came up a few times. The rearrangement links TRBV10-3 to TRBJ1-3; D not certain. Germline V CDR1 and CDR2: ENHRY, SYGVKD. The CDR3 spans 12 residues. Trimming removed 8 bases from V and 1 base from J, with 6 bases in between. CDR3 region: CAIEGSGNTIYF. Written as DNA, the CDR3 is TGTGCCATCGAGGGATCTGGAAACACCATATATTTT.

This clonotype appeared a few times. The chain links TRBV24-1 to TRBJ2-2; 10 bases fit TRBD2. V lost 3 bases to trimming and J lost 5 bases; unmatched junction nucleotides: 5. CDR3 length: 16 amino acids. Germline V CDR1 and CDR2: KGHDR, SFDVKD. The CDR3 here is CATSDPSGRGTGELFF. In DNA, the CDR3 is TGTGCCACCAGTGATCCTAGCGGGAGAGGTACCGGGGAGCTGTTTTTT.